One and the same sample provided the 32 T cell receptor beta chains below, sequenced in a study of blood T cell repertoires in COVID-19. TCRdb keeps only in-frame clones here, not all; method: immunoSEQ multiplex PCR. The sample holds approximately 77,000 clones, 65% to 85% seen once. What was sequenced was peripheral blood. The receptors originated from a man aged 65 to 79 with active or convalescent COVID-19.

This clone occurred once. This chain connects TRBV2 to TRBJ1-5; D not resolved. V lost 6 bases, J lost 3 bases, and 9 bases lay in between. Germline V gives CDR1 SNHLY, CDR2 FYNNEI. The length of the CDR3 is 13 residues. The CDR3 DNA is TGTGCCAGCAGAACCAGTAACAATCAGCCCCAGCATTTT. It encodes CASRTSNNQPQHF. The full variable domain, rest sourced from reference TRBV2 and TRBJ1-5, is EPEVTQTPSHQVTQMGQEVILRCVPISNHLYFYWYRQILGQKVEFLVSFYNNEISEKSEIFDDQFSVERPDGSNFTLKIRSTKLEDSAMYFCASRTSNNQPQHFGDGTRLSIL.

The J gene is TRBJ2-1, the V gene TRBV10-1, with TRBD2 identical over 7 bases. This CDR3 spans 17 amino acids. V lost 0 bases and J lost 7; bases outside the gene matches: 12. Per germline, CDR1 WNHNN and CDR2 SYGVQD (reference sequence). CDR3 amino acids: CASSESGFGRGSNEQFF. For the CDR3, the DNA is TGCGCCAGCAGTGAGTCGGGGTTTGGGCGGGGGTCTAATGAGCAGTTCTTC.

Written as DNA, the CDR3 is TGTGCCAGTAGTACACCCCATCCTGATGTAGGAGGGTTGGCAGATACGCAGTATTTT. Its protein product is CASSTPHPDVGGLADTQYF. The chain recombines TRBV19 with TRBJ2-3; a weak D match, TRBD2 (6 bases). The CDR3 spans 19 residues. The V end lost 4 bases, the J end lost 4 bases, and 27 bases lay between the germline ends. Germline-derived CDR1 and CDR2 are LNHDA and SQIVND (reference sequence).

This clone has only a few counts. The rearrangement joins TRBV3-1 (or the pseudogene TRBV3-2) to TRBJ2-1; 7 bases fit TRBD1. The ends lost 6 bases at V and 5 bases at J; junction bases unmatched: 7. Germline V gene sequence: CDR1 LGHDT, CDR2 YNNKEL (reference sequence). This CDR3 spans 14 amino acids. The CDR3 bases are TGTGCCAGCAGGAAACAGGGGATCGACAATGAGCAGTTCTTC. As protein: CASRKQGIDNEQFF.

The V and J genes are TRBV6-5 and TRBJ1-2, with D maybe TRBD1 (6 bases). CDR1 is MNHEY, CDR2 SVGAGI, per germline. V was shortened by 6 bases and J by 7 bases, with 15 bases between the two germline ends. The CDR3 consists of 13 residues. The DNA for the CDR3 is TGTGCCAGCAGACCTTCAACAGGGTTTGGCTACACCTTC. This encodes CASRPSTGFGYTF.

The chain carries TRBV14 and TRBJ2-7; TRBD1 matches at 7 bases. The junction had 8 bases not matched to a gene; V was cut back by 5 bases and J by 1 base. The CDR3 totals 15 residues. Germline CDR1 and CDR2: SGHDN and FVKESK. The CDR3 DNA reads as TGTGCCAGCAGCGAAACAGGGGATATTTCCTACGAGCAGTACTTC. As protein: CASSETGDISYEQYF.

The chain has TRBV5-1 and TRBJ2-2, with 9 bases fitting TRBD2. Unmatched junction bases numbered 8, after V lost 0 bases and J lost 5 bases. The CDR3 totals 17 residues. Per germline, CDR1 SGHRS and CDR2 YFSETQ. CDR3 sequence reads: CASSLVAGERGTGELFF. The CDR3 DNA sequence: TGCGCCAGCAGCTTGGTAGCGGGGGAACGGGGTACCGGGGAGCTGTTTTTT.

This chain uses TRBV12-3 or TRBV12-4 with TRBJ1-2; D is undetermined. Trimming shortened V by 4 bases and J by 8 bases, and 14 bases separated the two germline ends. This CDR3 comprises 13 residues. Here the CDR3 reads CASSSGAMRGYTF. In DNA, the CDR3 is TGTGCCAGCAGTTCCGGTGCGATGCGAGGCTACACCTTC.

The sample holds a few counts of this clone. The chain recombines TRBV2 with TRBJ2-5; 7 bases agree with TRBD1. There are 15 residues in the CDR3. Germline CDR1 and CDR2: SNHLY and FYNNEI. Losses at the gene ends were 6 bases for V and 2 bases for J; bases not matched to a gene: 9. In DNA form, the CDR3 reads TGTGCCAGCAGCCTTGGGGGACAGATTCAAGAGACCCAGTACTTC. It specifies CASSLGGQIQETQYF.

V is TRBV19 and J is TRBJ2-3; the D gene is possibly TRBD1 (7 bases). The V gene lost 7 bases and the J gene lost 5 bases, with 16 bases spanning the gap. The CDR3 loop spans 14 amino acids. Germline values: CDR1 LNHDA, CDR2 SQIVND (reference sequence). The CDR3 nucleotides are TGTGCCAGTACCAACAGGGGAGCGGGAGATACGCAGTATTTT. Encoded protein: CASTNRGAGDTQYF.

The CDR3 nucleotides are TGTGCCAGCAGCGACCAGACAGGACCGAACACTGAAGCTTTCTTT. Its translation: CASSDQTGPNTEAFF. This rearrangement joins TRBV7-2 to TRBJ1-1; D is perhaps TRBD1 (6 bases). The CDR3 sequence is 15 residues long. Germline-derived CDR1 and CDR2 are SGHTA and FQGNSA. V was cut by 5 bases and J by 1 base, with 14 bases left in between.

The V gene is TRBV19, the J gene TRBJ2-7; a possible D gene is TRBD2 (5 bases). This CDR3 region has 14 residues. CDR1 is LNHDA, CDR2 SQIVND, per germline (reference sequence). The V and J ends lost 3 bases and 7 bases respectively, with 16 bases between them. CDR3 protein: CASSIVGEMREQYF. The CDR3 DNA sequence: TGTGCCAGTAGTATCGTCGGGGAGATGCGGGAGCAGTACTTC.

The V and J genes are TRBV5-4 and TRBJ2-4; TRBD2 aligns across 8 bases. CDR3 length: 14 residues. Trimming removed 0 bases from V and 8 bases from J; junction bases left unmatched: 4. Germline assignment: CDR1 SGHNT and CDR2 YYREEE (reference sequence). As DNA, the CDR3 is TGTGCCAGCAGCTTGGAAGCTAGCGGGCACATTCAGTACTTC. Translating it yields CASSLEASGHIQYF.

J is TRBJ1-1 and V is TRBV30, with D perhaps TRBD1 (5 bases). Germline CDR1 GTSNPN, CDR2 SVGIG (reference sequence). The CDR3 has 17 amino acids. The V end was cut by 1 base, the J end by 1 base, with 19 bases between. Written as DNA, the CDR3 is TGTGCCTGGAGTGCACCAGGGAAGGGAGGTCAGAACACTGAAGCTTTCTTT. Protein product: CAWSAPGKGGQNTEAFF.

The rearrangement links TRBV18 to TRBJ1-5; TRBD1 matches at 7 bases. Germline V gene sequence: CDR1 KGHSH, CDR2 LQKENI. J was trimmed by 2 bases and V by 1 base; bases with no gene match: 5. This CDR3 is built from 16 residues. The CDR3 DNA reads TGTGCCAGCTCACCACAAACAGGGGATGGCAATCAGCCCCAGCATTTT. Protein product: CASSPQTGDGNQPQHF.

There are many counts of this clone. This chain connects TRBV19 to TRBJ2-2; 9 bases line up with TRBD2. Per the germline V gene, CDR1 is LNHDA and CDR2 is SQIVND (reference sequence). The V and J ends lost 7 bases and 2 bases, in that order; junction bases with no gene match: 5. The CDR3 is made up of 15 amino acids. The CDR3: CASKRGASNTGELFF. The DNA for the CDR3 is TGTGCCAGTAAGCGGGGGGCCAGCAACACCGGGGAGCTGTTTTTT.

The CDR3 spells CASGPPSGGSTEAFF. CDR3 DNA sequence: TGTGCTAGTGGTCCCCCATCGGGGGGATCGACTGAAGCTTTCTTT. The chain couples TRBV12-5 to TRBJ1-1, with a tentative D call TRBD1 (5 bases). In germline, CDR1 is LGHNT, CDR2 FRNRAP. V lost 5 bases and J 5 bases, leaving 18 bases between the germline ends. CDR3 size: 15 residues.

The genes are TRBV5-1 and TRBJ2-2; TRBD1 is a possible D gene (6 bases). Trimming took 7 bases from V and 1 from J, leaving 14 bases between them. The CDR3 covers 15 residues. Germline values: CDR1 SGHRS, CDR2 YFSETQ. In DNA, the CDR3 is TGCGCCAGCGCGGCCCAACAGGGGAACACCGGGGAGCTGTTTTTT. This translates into CASAAQQGNTGELFF.

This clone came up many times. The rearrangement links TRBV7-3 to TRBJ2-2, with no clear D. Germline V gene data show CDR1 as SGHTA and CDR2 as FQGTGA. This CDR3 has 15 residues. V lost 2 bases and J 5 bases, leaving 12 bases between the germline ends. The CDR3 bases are TGTGCCAGCAGCTTACAGAATCTCGGGACCGGGGAGCTGTTTTTT. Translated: CASSLQNLGTGELFF.

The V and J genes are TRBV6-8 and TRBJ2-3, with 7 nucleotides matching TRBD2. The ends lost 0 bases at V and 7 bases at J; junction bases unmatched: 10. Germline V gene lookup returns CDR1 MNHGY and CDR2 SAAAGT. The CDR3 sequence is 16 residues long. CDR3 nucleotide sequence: TGTGCCAGCAGTTACTCCTCGGCGGGGGTAGGGTATACGCAGTATTTT. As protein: CASSYSSAGVGYTQYF.

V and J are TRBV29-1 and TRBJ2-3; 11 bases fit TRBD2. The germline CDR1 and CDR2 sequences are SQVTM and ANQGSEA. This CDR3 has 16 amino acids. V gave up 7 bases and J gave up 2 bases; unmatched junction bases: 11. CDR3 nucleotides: TGCAGCGCCCATAGCGGGGGGGCCACGTTCACAGATACGCAGTATTTT. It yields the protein CSAHSGGATFTDTQYF.

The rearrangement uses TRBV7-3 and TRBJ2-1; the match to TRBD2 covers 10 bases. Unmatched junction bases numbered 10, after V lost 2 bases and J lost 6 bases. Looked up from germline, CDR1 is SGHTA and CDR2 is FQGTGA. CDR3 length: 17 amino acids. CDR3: CASSLPKAGGPGNEQFF. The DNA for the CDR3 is TGTGCCAGCAGCTTACCGAAAGCGGGGGGGCCCGGCAATGAGCAGTTCTTC. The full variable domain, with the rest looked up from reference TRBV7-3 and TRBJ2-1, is GAGVSQTPSNKVTEKGKYVELRCDPISGHTALYWYRQSLGQGPEFLIYFQGTGAADDSGLPNDRFFAVRPEGSVSTLKIQRTERGDSAVYLCASSLPKAGGPGNEQFFGPGTRLTVL.

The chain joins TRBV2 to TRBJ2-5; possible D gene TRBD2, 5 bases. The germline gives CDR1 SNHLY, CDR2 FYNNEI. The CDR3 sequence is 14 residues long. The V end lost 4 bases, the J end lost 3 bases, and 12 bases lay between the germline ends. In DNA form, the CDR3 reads TGTGCCAGCAGTGTACGGGGATCTAAAGAGACCCAGTACTTC. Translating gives CASSVRGSKETQYF.

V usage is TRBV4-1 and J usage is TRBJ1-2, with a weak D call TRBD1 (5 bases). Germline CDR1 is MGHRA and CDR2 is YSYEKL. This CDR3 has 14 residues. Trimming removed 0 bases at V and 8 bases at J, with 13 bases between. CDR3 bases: TGCGCCAGCAGCCAAGATAGGGAGGGGAGGGGCTACACCTTC. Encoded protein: CASSQDREGRGYTF.

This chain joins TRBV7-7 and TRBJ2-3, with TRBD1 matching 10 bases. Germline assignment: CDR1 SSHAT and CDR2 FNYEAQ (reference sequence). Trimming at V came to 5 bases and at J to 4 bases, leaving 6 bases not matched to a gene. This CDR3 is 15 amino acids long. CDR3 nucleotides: TGTGCCAGCAGCCTCCTGGGGACAGGGGCAGATACGCAGTATTTT. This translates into CASSLLGTGADTQYF.

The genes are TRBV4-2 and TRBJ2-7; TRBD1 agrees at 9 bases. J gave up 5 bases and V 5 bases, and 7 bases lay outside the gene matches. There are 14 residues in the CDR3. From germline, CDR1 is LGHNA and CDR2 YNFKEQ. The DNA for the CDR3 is TGTGCCAGCAGCGAAGGACAGGGGCGCCACGAGCAGTACTTC. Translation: CASSEGQGRHEQYF.

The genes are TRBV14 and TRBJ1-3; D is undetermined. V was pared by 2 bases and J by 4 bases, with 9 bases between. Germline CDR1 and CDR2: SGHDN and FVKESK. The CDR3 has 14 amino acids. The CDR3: CASSQQAGGNTIYF. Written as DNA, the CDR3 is TGTGCCAGCAGCCAACAAGCGGGGGGAAACACCATATATTTT.

DNA for the CDR3: TGTGCCAGCGGCGAGGGGACAGTCTACGAGCAGTACTTC. Translation gives CASGEGTVYEQYF. The V gene is TRBV28, the J gene TRBJ2-7; 7 bases line up with TRBD1. Germline values: CDR1 MDHEN, CDR2 SYDVKM. V lost 8 bases, J lost 3 bases, and 7 bases stayed unmatched. CDR3 length: 13 residues.

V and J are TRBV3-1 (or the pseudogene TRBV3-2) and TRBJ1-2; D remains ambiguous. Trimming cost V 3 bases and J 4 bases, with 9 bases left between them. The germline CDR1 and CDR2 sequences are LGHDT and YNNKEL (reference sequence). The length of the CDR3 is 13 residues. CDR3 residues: CASSQGVSYGYTF. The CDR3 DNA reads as TGTGCCAGCAGCCAGGGAGTTTCCTATGGCTACACCTTC.

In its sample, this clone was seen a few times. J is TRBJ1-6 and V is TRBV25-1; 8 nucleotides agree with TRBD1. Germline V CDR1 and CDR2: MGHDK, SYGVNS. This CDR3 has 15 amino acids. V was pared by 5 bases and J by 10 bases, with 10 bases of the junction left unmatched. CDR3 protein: CASSPLDREGSPLHF. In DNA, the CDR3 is TGTGCCAGCAGTCCGTTGGACAGGGAGGGATCACCCCTCCACTTT.

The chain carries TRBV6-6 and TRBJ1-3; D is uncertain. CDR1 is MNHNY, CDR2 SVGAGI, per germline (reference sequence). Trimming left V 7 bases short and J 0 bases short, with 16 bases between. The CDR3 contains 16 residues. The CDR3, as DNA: TGTGCCAGCAAAAATGTAGACTCCCACTCTGGAAACACCATATATTTT. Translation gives CASKNVDSHSGNTIYF.

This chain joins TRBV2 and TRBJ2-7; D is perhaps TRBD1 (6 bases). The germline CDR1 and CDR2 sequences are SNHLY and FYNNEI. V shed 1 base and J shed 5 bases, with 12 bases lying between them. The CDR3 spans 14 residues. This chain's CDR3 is CASSEGWDIDEQYF. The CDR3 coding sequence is TGTGCCAGCAGTGAAGGGTGGGACATAGACGAGCAGTACTTC.